The rows below give T cell receptor beta chains drawn from one sample of a study of T cells in Graves' hyperthyroidism and ophthalmopathy. TCRdb re-called the multiplex PCR reads through MiXCR, storing one row per CDR3 protein. The repertoire holds 190,000 or so distinct CDR3 sequences, with around 16% as singletons. Sequenced input: blood. The receptors come from a man aged 40-49 years with Graves' hyperthyroidism. Each CDR3 is given with its conserved first and last residue. Each record gives: V gene, J gene, clone size, D gene, CDR3 DNA, CDR3 protein. D genes are given only for firm matches. Size is omitted from some rows. Given values are once, few, many or a class for expanded clones.

>TRBV20-1|TRBJ2-1|NA|TRBD2
TGCGGTGCTAGAGATCGGAAGCGGGGGGACAATGAGCAGCTCTTC
CGARDRKRGDNEQLF
>TRBV6-2/TRBV6-3|TRBJ2-7|few|TRBD1
TGTGCCAGCAAAAAGGTCGGACAGGGGCAACACGAGCAGTACTTC
CASKKVGQGQHEQYF
>TRBV3-1|TRBJ2-2|few|TRBD2
TGTGCCAGCAGCCCCCGGACTAGCGGGGGATCGGGGGAGCTGTTTTTT
CASSPRTSGGSGELFF
>TRBV15|TRBJ2-7|many|TRBD1
TGTGCCACCAGCAGAAAAACCGGGACAGCCATCTACGAGCAGTACTTC
CATSRKTGTAIYEQYF
>TRBV24-1|TRBJ1-1|many|NA
TGTGCCACCAGTGACCAACAGGGAAGGTACACTGAAGCTTTCTTT
CATSDQQGRYTEAFF
>TRBV29-1|TRBJ2-5|few|NA
TGCAGCGGCCGCCCTGGACTCATCCAAGAGACCCAGTACTTC
CSGRPGLIQETQYF
>TRBV12-3/TRBV12-4|TRBJ2-7|NA|TRBD2
TGTGCCAGCAGTCCCCCGGGACTAGCGGGGAAGTCTGAGCAGTACTTC
CASSPPGLAGKSEQYF
>TRBV7-3|TRBJ2-3|NA|TRBD2
TGTGCCAGCAGCCAGCGGGGGGGGCAAGATACGCAGTATTTT
CASSQRGGQDTQYF
>TRBV7-2|TRBJ1-2|NA|TRBD1
TGTGCCAGCAGCACAGGACAGGCCTATGGCTACACCTTC
CASSTGQAYGYTF
>TRBV12-3/TRBV12-4|TRBJ2-5|many|NA
TGTGCCAGCAGTTTAAGGCGGATCCAAGAGACCCAGTACTTC
CASSLRRIQETQYF
>TRBV18|TRBJ2-7|many|TRBD1
TGTGCCAGCTCACAACCCGGGACAGCGTTCGCCGAGCAGTACTTC
CASSQPGTAFAEQYF
>TRBV7-8|TRBJ2-1|many|NA
TGTGCCATCCGGGGGTTCTACAATGAGCAGTTCTTC
CAIRGFYNEQFF
>TRBV28|TRBJ2-1|many|NA
TGTGCCAGCAGCCCAAACGGGGGGCTTTCCTACAATGAGCAGTTCTTC
CASSPNGGLSYNEQFF
>TRBV14|TRBJ1-1|few|NA
TGTGCCAGCAGCCAAAGTTGGGACGGCTCTAACACTGAAGCTTTCTTT
CASSQSWDGSNTEAFF
>TRBV11-2|TRBJ2-3|few|TRBD2
TGTGCCAGCAGCATCGGGACTAGGGGCCTCTTGGATACGCAGTATTTT
CASSIGTRGLLDTQYF
>TRBV20-1|TRBJ2-5|NA|NA
TGCAGTGCTCAGAACTTTATGGAGGGGCTGGAGACCCAGTACTTC
CSAQNFMEGLETQYF
>TRBV4-3|TRBJ1-4|NA|TRBD1
TGCGCCAGCAGCTCCCACCCGCGACAGGGAGATGAAAAACTGTTTTTT
CASSSHPRQGDEKLFF
>TRBV5-1|TRBJ1-1|few|TRBD1
TGCGCCAGCAGGACAGGGACGGAGAACACTGAAGCTCTCTTT
CASRTGTENTEALF
>TRBV20-1|TRBJ2-5|NA|NA
TGCAGTGCTAGAGATCTGGGGGGGGGCTTAGAGACCCAGTACTTC
CSARDLGGGLETQYF
>TRBV6-2/TRBV6-3|TRBJ1-1|many|NA
TGTGCCAGCAGAAGACAGTGGGAATCTGAAGCTTTCTTT
CASRRQWESEAFF
>TRBV20-1|TRBJ2-7|many|NA
TGCAGTGCTAGAGATTTGGCGGGGTCCTACGAGCAGTACTTC
CSARDLAGSYEQYF
>TRBV28|TRBJ2-1|many|TRBD2
TGTGCCAGCAGGGAGGGACTAGTGTCCAATGAGCAGTTCTTC
CASREGLVSNEQFF
>TRBV29-1|TRBJ1-4|NA|NA
TGCAGCGCAATATCAGGGACTAATGAAAAACTGTTTTTT
CSAISGTNEKLFF
>TRBV4-3|TRBJ1-6|few|NA
TGCGCCAGCAGGCCCGGGTCGGATAATTCACCCCTCCACTTT
CASRPGSDNSPLHF
>TRBV7-6|TRBJ2-2|many|NA
TGTGCCAGCAGCCTACTCAGGGCTACCGGGGAGCTGTTTTTT
CASSLLRATGELFF
>TRBV11-2|TRBJ2-3|NA|TRBD2
TGTGCCAGCAGCGCCGGGACTAGCGGGGACCCTCAGTATTTT
CASSAGTSGDPQYF
>TRBV15|TRBJ2-3|few|NA
TGTGCCACCAGCAGGTCCTCGGATACGCAGTATTTT
CATSRSSDTQYF